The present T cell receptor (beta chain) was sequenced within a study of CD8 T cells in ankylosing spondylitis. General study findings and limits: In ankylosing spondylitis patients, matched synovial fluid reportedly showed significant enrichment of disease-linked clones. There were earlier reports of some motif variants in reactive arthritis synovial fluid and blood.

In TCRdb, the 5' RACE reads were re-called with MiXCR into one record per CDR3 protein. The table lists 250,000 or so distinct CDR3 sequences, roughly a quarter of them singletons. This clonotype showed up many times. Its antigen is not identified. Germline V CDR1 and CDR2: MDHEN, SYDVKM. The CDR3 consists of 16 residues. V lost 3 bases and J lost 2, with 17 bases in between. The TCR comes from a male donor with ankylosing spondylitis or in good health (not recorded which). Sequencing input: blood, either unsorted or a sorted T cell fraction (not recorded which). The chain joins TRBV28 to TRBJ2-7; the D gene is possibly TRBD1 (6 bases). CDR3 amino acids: CASSFRDIPGTYEQYF. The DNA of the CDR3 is TGTGCCAGCAGTTTCCGGGACATCCCTGGCACCTACGAGCAGTACTTC.